Following are 5 T cell receptor beta chains from one sample sequenced in a study of blood T cell repertoires in COVID-19. Sequencing used immunoSEQ multiplex PCR; TCRdb keeps in-frame clones, though not all of them. The sample holds about 210,000 clones, 86% seen once. The sequencing sample was made of PBMCs or T cells enriched from blood (not recorded which). These receptors were collected from a woman in her 30s who had been exposed to COVID-19.

The chain links TRBV30 to TRBJ2-3; TRBD2 might be the D (5 bases). CDR3 length: 12 amino acids. Looked up from germline, CDR1 is GTSNPN and CDR2 is SVGIG (reference sequence). V shed 4 bases and J shed 1 base, with 6 bases lying between them. The CDR3 reads CAWTGGTDTQYF. The CDR3 bases are TGTGCCTGGACCGGGGGCACAGATACGCAGTATTTT.

This chain links TRBV6-6 with TRBJ1-6; no clear D gene. CDR3 length: 14 amino acids. Per the germline V gene, CDR1 is MNHNY and CDR2 is SVGAGI (reference sequence). Trimming stripped 7 bases from V and 18 bases from J, with 25 bases between. The CDR3 is CASKSSEGINIPHF. CDR3 coding DNA: TGTGCCAGCAAGTCCTCTGAGGGAATCAATATTCCCCACTTT.

V is TRBV7-6 and J is TRBJ2-1, with D possibly matching TRBD2 (7 bases). The CDR3 spans 15 residues. Germline loops: CDR1 SGHVS, CDR2 FNYEAQ. V was trimmed by 4 bases and J by 8 bases, leaving 18 bases between them. CDR3 loop: CASSSSGGGADEQFF. In DNA form, the CDR3 reads TGTGCCAGCAGCTCCTCCGGCGGGGGCGCGGATGAGCAGTTCTTC.

The V gene is TRBV6-1, the J gene TRBJ1-5, with 8 bases lining up with TRBD1. This CDR3 has 15 residues. V shed 3 bases, J shed 7 bases, and the junction held 8 bases outside the gene matches. Looked up from germline, CDR1 is MNHNS and CDR2 is SASEGT. The CDR3 DNA sequence: TGTGCCAGCAGTGAGAGTCAGGGGGCTAGACAGCCCCAGCATTTT. Translation gives CASSESQGARQPQHF.

This clone occurred once. This chain connects TRBV12-3 or TRBV12-4 to TRBJ1-1; TRBD1 might be the D (5 bases). The CDR3 consists of 13 residues. The V and J ends lost 6 bases and 5 bases respectively, with 13 bases between them. The CDR3 spells CASSPRGGTEAFF. Here the CDR3 DNA reads TGTGCCAGCAGCCCCCGGGGGGGTACTGAAGCTTTCTTT.